These 8 T cell receptor beta chains share one sample of origin, sequenced in a study of blood T cell repertoires in COVID-19. The data were produced by immunoSEQ multiplex PCR, yet TCRdb's version contains in-frame clones alone and is incomplete. Here the sample spans roughly 130,000 clones, 88% being singletons. What was sequenced was peripheral blood. These receptors were obtained from a human donor with COVID-19, enrolled during active disease. The donor label of this sample is uncertain.

The rearrangement joins TRBV18 to TRBJ2-7; 8 positions agree with TRBD1. The CDR3 extends over 12 amino acids. Germline V gene sequence: CDR1 KGHSH, CDR2 LQKENI. The junction had 1 base not matched to a gene; V was cut back by 3 bases and J by 6 bases. In nucleotides, the CDR3 is TGTGCCAGCTCACCTCAGGGGGCCGAGCAGTACTTC. Amino acids: CASSPQGAEQYF.

This clone was observed a single time. The V gene is TRBV5-3, the J gene TRBJ2-7; 9 bases agree with TRBD1. TRBV5-3 is sorted into the ORF group, with uncertain function. The trim removed 0 bases at V and 2 bases at J, leaving 15 bases unmatched. This CDR3 has 19 residues. The CDR3 protein is CARSLASGTGTGSPYEQYF. The CDR3 region has the DNA TGTGCCAGAAGCTTGGCCAGCGGGACCGGGACAGGGTCCCCCTACGAGCAGTACTTC.

CDR3 region: CAGRRGGTDTQYF. CDR3 nucleotides: TGTGCTGGACGGCGGGGGGGTACAGATACGCAGTATTTT. The chain employs TRBV7-9 and TRBJ2-3; TRBD2 matches at 9 bases. CDR1 and CDR2 (germline): SEHNR, FQNEAQ (reference sequence). The CDR3 spans 13 residues.

This clone has only one observation. The CDR3 DNA reads TGTGCCAGCAGCTCCGCTCCGGGGACTGAAGCTTTCTTT. Translating it yields CASSSAPGTEAFF. V usage is TRBV5-5 and J usage is TRBJ1-1; D is undetermined. Germline CDR1 reads SGHKS; CDR2 reads YYEKEE (reference sequence). V was pared by 3 bases and J by 5 bases, with 11 bases between. The CDR3 is 13 residues long.

In this sample, this clone turned up once. The chain employs TRBV3-1 (or the pseudogene TRBV3-2) and TRBJ2-7; D unresolved. CDR1 is LGHDT and CDR2 is YNNKEL in the germline V gene (reference sequence). The CDR3 loop spans 13 amino acids. With 2 bases removed from V and 2 bases from J, the gap between germline ends came to 7 bases. The CDR3 is CASSQSLTYEQYF. The CDR3 nucleotides read TGTGCCAGCAGCCAAAGCCTGACCTACGAGCAGTACTTC.

As regards this clone: Other DNA variants within this sample encode the same CDR3. The chain links TRBV19 to TRBJ1-1; the D is unclear. Between the trimmed V and J ends, which lost 0 bases and 0 bases, there was a span of 5 bases. The germline gives CDR1 LNHDA, CDR2 SQIVND (reference sequence). CDR3 length: 14 residues. The CDR3 DNA reads TGTGCCAGTAGTATAGATAGCTTGAACACTGAAGCTTTCTTT. Translated: CASSIDSLNTEAFF.

The chain uses TRBV7-3 and TRBJ2-1; 10 bases match TRBD2. In germline, CDR1 is SGHTA, CDR2 FQGTGA. This CDR3 has 17 residues. V shed 0 bases and J 6 bases; nucleotides not matched to a gene: 8. The CDR3 region is CASSLTWGSGRANEQFF. The DNA for the CDR3 is TGTGCCAGCAGCTTAACGTGGGGCAGCGGGAGGGCCAATGAGCAGTTCTTC.

The V gene is TRBV7-9, the J gene TRBJ2-1, with 9 bases fitting TRBD2. The ends lost 3 bases at V and 4 bases at J; junction bases unmatched: 13. Germline CDR1 and CDR2: SEHNR and FQNEAQ (reference sequence). The length of the CDR3 is 18 residues. CDR3 DNA: TGTGCCAGCAGCTTTCTGAGTAGCGGGAGAGATGGTTACAATGAGCAGTTCTTC. It yields the protein CASSFLSSGRDGYNEQFF.